This TCR beta chain was recorded in a study of T cell responses to AZD1222 COVID-19 vaccine. Points on this clone: The antigen is unknown.

Study-wide results and caveats: Among vaccine-associated CD4 TCRs, coverage spanned spike, with dominance at 160-218 and 743-854. Recipients of AZD1222 seropositive at baseline numbered only 5 or 6. Recipients of two AZD1222 doses showed rising Spike-specific TCR breadth and depth.

TCRdb's table, derived via immunoSEQ multiplex PCR, lists solely in-frame clones and lacks some. The table has over 100,000 clones, 89% seen once; the top ten hold 6.3%. Germline CDR1 KGHSH, CDR2 LQKENI. The CDR3 loop spans 15 amino acids. Deletions cut 4 bases from V and 2 bases from J, with 9 bases between. The input for sequencing was peripheral blood, taken on day 0 of AZD1222 vaccination. The V gene is TRBV18, the J gene TRBJ2-6; a possible D gene is TRBD1 (5 bases). The receptor was derived from an adult in good health. CDR3 sequence reads: CASSLRVTGANVLTF. The CDR3 DNA is TGTGCCAGCTCACTCAGGGTCACTGGGGCCAACGTCCTGACTTTC.